The next 32 T cell receptor beta chains were all read from a single sample in a study of T cell changes during pregnancy in multiple sclerosis (dated by TCRdb to the late 2010s). Libraries were made using the immunoSEQ multiplex PCR assay. Imported from immuneACCESS, the table was reduced by TCRdb to in-frame sequences with V and J called. These copies leave out some clones; in studies compared against another copy, an unresolved V gene accounts for under half, and the cause of the remainder is not known. The sample table lists some 52,000 clones, approximately 94% of them with a count of one. The ten largest clones represent 0.37% of the sample. Sequences were derived from CD4+ T cells from peripheral blood mononuclear cells, sampled before pregnancy. The origin of the receptors is a female donor with multiple sclerosis, enrolled in a pregnancy study.

The gene calls are TRBV9 and TRBJ1-3; D perhaps matches TRBD1 (6 bases). The V end was cut by 0 bases, the J end by 10 bases, with 11 bases between. The CDR3 covers 13 residues. Germline CDR1 is SGDLS and CDR2 is YYNGEE. CDR3 bases: TGTGCCAGCAGCGTAGTAGGGGGAGAGACCATATATTTT. It translates to CASSVVGGETIYF.

This clone has only one observation. The chain combines TRBV19 with TRBJ1-2, with D unclear. CDR1 is LNHDA and CDR2 is SQIVND in the germline V gene (reference sequence). V was clipped by 3 bases and J by 4 bases, with 12 bases between them. The CDR3 runs 14 residues. CDR3 coding DNA: TGTGCCAGTAGTATTTCCGGGGTAGGCTATGGCTACACCTTC. It translates to CASSISGVGYGYTF. The variable domain in full, completed from reference TRBV19 and TRBJ1-2, reads DGGITQSPKYLFRKEGQNVTLSCEQNLNHDAMYWYRQDPGQGLRLIYYSQIVNDFQKGDIAEGYSVSREKKESFPLTVTSAQKNPTAFYLCASSISGVGYGYTFGSGTRLTVV.

The chain uses TRBV9 and TRBJ2-3, with TRBD2 matching 12 bases. V lost 0 bases, J lost 3 bases, and 8 bases stayed unmatched. Germline CDR1 is SGDLS and CDR2 is YYNGEE. There are 18 residues in the CDR3. This chain's CDR3 is CASSVGETSGSGTDTQYF. As DNA, the CDR3 is TGTGCCAGCAGCGTAGGGGAGACTAGCGGGAGTGGTACAGATACGCAGTATTTT. Full variable domain (rest looked up from reference TRBV9 and TRBJ2-3): DSGVTQTPKHLITATGQRVTLRCSPRSGDLSVYWYQQSLDQGLQFLIQYYNGEERAKGNILERFSAQQFPDLHSELNLSSLELGDSALYFCASSVGETSGSGTDTQYFGPGTRLTVL.

The chain employs TRBV9 and TRBJ2-1; D is perhaps TRBD2 (5 bases). Germline lookup yields CDR1 SGDLS and CDR2 YYNGEE. This CDR3 has 14 residues. Trimming pared 0 bases from V and 7 bases from J, leaving 11 bases between. The CDR3 sequence is CASSVGGQQNEQFF. DNA of the CDR3: TGTGCCAGCAGCGTAGGAGGGCAGCAGAATGAGCAGTTCTTC. Supplemented by reference TRBV9 and TRBJ2-1, the full variable domain reads DSGVTQTPKHLITATGQRVTLRCSPRSGDLSVYWYQQSLDQGLQFLIQYYNGEERAKGNILERFSAQQFPDLHSELNLSSLELGDSALYFCASSVGGQQNEQFFGPGTRLTVL.

V is TRBV19 and J is TRBJ1-2, with D uncertain. Trimming removed 5 bases from V and 7 bases from J, with 11 bases in between. CDR3 length: 12 amino acids. The germline gives CDR1 LNHDA, CDR2 SQIVND (reference sequence). The CDR3 DNA is TGTGCCAGTAGTCAACAGTCCTCTGGCTACACCTTC. Residues: CASSQQSSGYTF.

The CDR3 is CAWDRGYEQYF. The CDR3 nucleotides read TGTGCCTGGGACAGGGGCTACGAGCAGTACTTC. V usage is TRBV30 and J usage is TRBJ2-7, with 8 bases matching TRBD1. There are 11 residues in the CDR3. CDR1 GTSNPN and CDR2 SVGIG come from the germline V gene (reference sequence). Unmatched junction bases numbered 0, after V lost 5 bases and J lost 3 bases.

The chain employs TRBV11-2 and TRBJ2-3, with TRBD2 matching 10 bases. V shed 4 bases and J 4 bases; nucleotides not matched to a gene: 5. This CDR3 comprises 15 residues. CDR1 is SGHAT and CDR2 is FQNNGV in the germline V gene. The CDR3 nucleotides are TGTGCCAGCAGCTCAACTAGCGGGGTAGCAGATACGCAGTATTTT. Its translation is CASSSTSGVADTQYF.

This clone appeared once. V is TRBV4-1 and J is TRBJ1-2; D is undetermined. The ends were cut back, 6 bases at V and 0 bases at J, with 8 bases in the middle. CDR3 length: 13 residues. The germline CDR1 and CDR2 sequences are MGHRA and YSYEKL. The CDR3 coding sequence is TGCGCCAGCAGTCGGGGAACTAACTATGGCTACACCTTC. This gives the protein CASSRGTNYGYTF.

In this sample, this clone turned up once. This chain links TRBV7-3 with TRBJ2-1; 8 bases fit TRBD1. This CDR3 is 14 amino acids long. Per germline, CDR1 SGHTA and CDR2 FQGTGA. J was trimmed by 8 bases and V by 5 bases; bases with no gene match: 8. CDR3 nucleotides: TGTGCCAGCAGCACCCGGACAGGGCGCCATGAGCAGTTCTTC. This translates into CASSTRTGRHEQFF. The full variable domain, with the rest looked up from reference TRBV7-3 and TRBJ2-1, is GAGVSQTPSNKVTEKGKYVELRCDPISGHTALYWYRQSLGQGPEFLIYFQGTGAADDSGLPNDRFFAVRPEGSVSTLKIQRTERGDSAVYLCASSTRTGRHEQFFGPGTRLTVL.

The sample holds one count of this clone. V and J are TRBV9 and TRBJ2-1; 13 bases match TRBD2. Per germline, CDR1 SGDLS and CDR2 YYNGEE. This CDR3 has 16 residues. V lost 0 bases and J lost 7; bases outside the gene matches: 4. The chain's CDR3 is CASSVEGLAGVNEQFF. CDR3 in DNA: TGTGCCAGCAGCGTAGAAGGACTAGCGGGAGTAAATGAGCAGTTCTTC.

The chain carries TRBV11-2 and TRBJ2-7, with a weak D call TRBD1 (7 bases). V was cut by 2 bases and J by 3 bases, with 14 bases left in between. This CDR3 comprises 15 residues. Germline CDR1 and CDR2: SGHAT and FQNNGV. This CDR3 reads CASSLRGLAYYEQYF. DNA for the CDR3: TGTGCCAGCAGCTTAAGGGGGCTAGCGTACTACGAGCAGTACTTC.

J is TRBJ2-1 and V is TRBV20-1; no definite D call. This CDR3 has 11 residues. The germline CDR1 and CDR2 sequences are DFQATT and SNEGSKA (reference sequence). V gave up 3 bases and J gave up 6 bases, with 6 bases separating them. The CDR3 DNA reads TGCAGTGCTAGCTTCGGCAATGAGCAGTTCTTC. This sequence encodes CSASFGNEQFF.

The V gene is TRBV19, the J gene TRBJ2-3; 11 bases align to TRBD2. Germline V lookup: CDR1 LNHDA, CDR2 SQIVND (reference sequence). J gave up 0 bases and V 10 bases, and 12 bases lay outside the gene matches. This CDR3 has 17 residues. The DNA for the CDR3 is TGTGCCACCGCGGGGACTAGCGGATACTCTAGCACAGATACGCAGTATTTT. It specifies CATAGTSGYSSTDTQYF.

The V and J genes are TRBV30 and TRBJ1-2; D is unclear. Trimming shortened V by 0 bases and J by 7 bases, and 6 bases separated the two germline ends. The CDR3 contains 11 residues. Germline CDR1 and CDR2: GTSNPN and SVGIG (reference sequence). The CDR3 region has the DNA TGTGCCTGGAGTGTAGGAGGTGGCTACACCTTC. This gives the protein CAWSVGGGYTF.

The V gene is TRBV10-1, the J gene TRBJ2-1; 11 nucleotides align to TRBD2. There are 16 residues in the CDR3. Unmatched junction bases numbered 7, after V lost 3 bases and J lost 6 bases. CDR1 WNHNN and CDR2 SYGVQD come from the germline V gene (reference sequence). CDR3 in DNA: TGCGCCAGCAGTGACGTTAGCGGGAGGGCCGGCAATGAGCAGTTCTTC. Translating it yields CASSDVSGRAGNEQFF.

The chain couples TRBV5-4 to TRBJ2-1; 12 nucleotides match TRBD2. This CDR3 is 16 amino acids long. CDR1 and CDR2 from the germline V gene are SGHNT and YYREEE (reference sequence). J gave up 6 bases and V 4 bases, and 8 bases lay outside the gene matches. The CDR3 here is CASSASGRVGLNEQFF. Written as DNA, the CDR3 is TGTGCCAGCAGCGCTAGCGGGAGGGTGGGTCTCAATGAGCAGTTCTTC. Looking up the rest from reference TRBV5-4 and TRBJ2-1 gives the full variable domain: ETGVTQSPTHLIKTRGQQVTLRCSSQSGHNTVSWYQQALGQGPQFIFQYYREEENGRGNFPPRFSGLQFPNYSSELNVNALELDDSALYLCASSASGRVGLNEQFFGPGTRLTVL.

The chain employs TRBV30 and TRBJ2-5; 8 bases map to TRBD2. The CDR3 sequence is 15 residues long. Germline CDR1 and CDR2: GTSNPN and SVGIG (reference sequence). The ends lost 4 bases at V and 1 base at J; junction bases unmatched: 8. The CDR3 spells CAWTYSGIPQETQYF. In DNA form, the CDR3 reads TGTGCCTGGACATATAGCGGGATCCCCCAAGAGACCCAGTACTTC.

This clone was seen once. The genes are TRBV10-1 and TRBJ1-1; 7 nucleotides align to TRBD1. Trimming at V came to 3 bases and at J to 3 bases, leaving 7 bases not matched to a gene. CDR1 WNHNN and CDR2 SYGVQD come from the germline V gene (reference sequence). The CDR3 runs 15 residues. This chain's CDR3 is CASSEYRGTDTEAFF. CDR3 DNA: TGCGCCAGCAGTGAATACAGGGGTACGGACACTGAAGCTTTCTTT.

The rearrangement uses TRBV7-2 and TRBJ1-4, with a possible D match to TRBD1 (5 bases). This CDR3 has 14 residues. The V gene lost 5 bases and the J gene lost 8 bases, with 15 bases spanning the gap. Germline lookup yields CDR1 SGHTA and CDR2 FQGNSA. CDR3: CASSPGVKAEKLFF. The CDR3 DNA follows: TGTGCCAGCAGCCCGGGGGTAAAGGCGGAAAAACTGTTTTTT.

This clone was seen only a few times. This chain joins TRBV5-1 and TRBJ1-1; no clear D gene. CDR3 length: 13 residues. CDR1 is SGHRS, CDR2 YFSETQ, per germline. V gave up 0 bases and J gave up 6 bases, with 9 bases separating them. CDR3 sequence (DNA): TGCGCCAGCAGCTTGGCGGGGAGGTCTGAAGCTTTCTTT. This gives the protein CASSLAGRSEAFF. Based on the CDR3 plus reference TRBV5-1 and TRBJ1-1, the full variable domain is KAGVTQTPRYLIKTRGQQVTLSCSPISGHRSVSWYQQTPGQGLQFLFEYFSETQRNKGNFPGRFSGRQFSNSRSEMNVSTLELGDSALYLCASSLAGRSEAFFGQGTRLTVV.

In DNA form, the CDR3 reads TGTGCCAGCAGCCAAGATCTTGCGACTAGCGGGTTCTACAATGAGCAGTTCTTC. Its protein is CASSQDLATSGFYNEQFF. The chain carries TRBV4-2 and TRBJ2-1, with TRBD2 matching 10 bases. From germline, CDR1 is LGHNA and CDR2 YNFKEQ. Unmatched junction bases numbered 8, after V lost 0 bases and J lost 3 bases. This CDR3 has 18 amino acids.

The chain has TRBV2 and TRBJ1-5; TRBD1 is a possible D gene (5 bases). There are 13 residues in the CDR3. From germline, CDR1 is SNHLY and CDR2 FYNNEI. V shed 4 bases and J shed 4 bases, with 8 bases lying between them. DNA for the CDR3: TGTGCCAGCAGTGGACAGCCAAATCAGCCCCAGCATTTT. Amino acids: CASSGQPNQPQHF.

The chain joins TRBV18 to TRBJ2-3; D call uncertain. Germline V gives CDR1 KGHSH, CDR2 LQKENI. V was trimmed by 4 bases and J by 1 base, leaving 12 bases between them. The CDR3 sequence is 15 residues long. CDR3 sequence reads: CASSLNLLGTDTQYF. CDR3 DNA sequence: TGTGCCAGCTCACTTAATCTACTCGGCACAGATACGCAGTATTTT.

The rearrangement joins TRBV5-1 to TRBJ2-7, with 7 nucleotides matching TRBD1. The CDR3 extends over 13 amino acids. Germline V gives CDR1 SGHRS, CDR2 YFSETQ. The V segment lost 5 bases and the J segment 1 base; nucleotides outside the gene matches: 3. In DNA form, the CDR3 reads TGCGCCAGCAGTCGACAGGGATCCTACGAGCAGTACTTC. This encodes CASSRQGSYEQYF.

The genes are TRBV7-8 and TRBJ1-4; the match to TRBD1 covers 10 bases. This CDR3 has 19 amino acids. V trimming: 2 bases; J trimming: 6 bases; junction bases outside the gene matches: 15. CDR1 is SGHVS, CDR2 FQNEAQ, per germline. CDR3 residues: CASSLNPRQGARPDEKLFF. In DNA form, the CDR3 reads TGTGCCAGCAGCTTAAATCCCCGACAGGGGGCCCGCCCCGATGAAAAACTGTTTTTT.

The gene calls are TRBV4-1 and TRBJ2-2; no reliable D call. Germline V gives CDR1 MGHRA, CDR2 YSYEKL. This CDR3 is built from 15 residues. Trimming pared 4 bases from V and 6 bases from J, leaving 15 bases between. The CDR3 spells CASSPQVQDPGELFF. As DNA, the CDR3 is TGCGCCAGCAGCCCCCAAGTCCAGGATCCCGGGGAGCTGTTTTTT.

This clone was recorded only once. V is TRBV7-8 and J is TRBJ1-1, with 8 bases that match TRBD1. V shed 1 base, J shed 4 bases, and the junction held 8 bases outside the gene matches. CDR3 length equals 16 residues. Germline V CDR1 and CDR2: SGHVS, FQNEAQ. The CDR3: CASSLVEYRGATEAFF. CDR3 sequence (DNA): TGTGCCAGCAGCTTAGTAGAGTACAGGGGGGCCACTGAAGCTTTCTTT.

This sequence joins TRBV27 and TRBJ1-1, with 7 bases that match TRBD1. Unmatched junction bases numbered 2, after V lost 1 base and J lost 6 bases. The CDR3 totals 13 residues. Germline-derived CDR1 and CDR2 are MNHEY and SMNVEV (reference sequence). CDR3 nucleotides: TGTGCCAGCAGTTTATTGGACAGGCCTGAAGCTTTCTTT. This gives the protein CASSLLDRPEAFF.

The chain carries TRBV5-1 and TRBJ2-1, with 7 nucleotides matching TRBD2. The V gene end was trimmed by 4 bases and the J gene end by 3 bases; junction bases not matched to a gene: 10. Germline CDR1 and CDR2: SGHRS and YFSETQ. This CDR3 is 16 amino acids long. The CDR3 is CASSPQYGGGYNEQFF. The CDR3 nucleotides are TGCGCCAGCAGCCCCCAATATGGGGGGGGCTACAATGAGCAGTTCTTC.

The rearrangement joins TRBV18 to TRBJ1-2; weak D call: TRBD1 (6 bases). This CDR3 is 14 amino acids long. Trimming cost V 5 bases and J 4 bases, with 14 bases left between them. The V gene's germline CDR1 is KGHSH and CDR2 LQKENI. The CDR3 DNA follows: TGTGCCAGCTCAACGGACCTGGACAGCTATGGCTACACCTTC. This sequence encodes CASSTDLDSYGYTF.

The J gene is TRBJ2-7, the V gene TRBV20-1; tentatively, D is TRBD1 (5 bases). Trimming took off 5 bases at V and 4 bases at J, with 9 bases between the two ends. This CDR3 contains 11 residues. CDR1 is DFQATT, CDR2 SNEGSKA, per germline (reference sequence). This chain's CDR3 is CSAGSGYEQYF. The CDR3 DNA reads TGCAGTGCTGGCTCAGGGTACGAGCAGTACTTC.

The rearrangement uses TRBV4-3 and TRBJ2-7, with TRBD1 identical over 7 bases. Germline CDR1 and CDR2: LGHNA and YSLEER. The CDR3 totals 16 residues. Unmatched junction bases numbered 6, after V lost 0 bases and J lost 1 base. CDR3 loop: CASSQDNRQGSYEQYF. The CDR3, as DNA: TGCGCCAGCAGCCAAGATAATCGACAGGGTTCCTACGAGCAGTACTTC.